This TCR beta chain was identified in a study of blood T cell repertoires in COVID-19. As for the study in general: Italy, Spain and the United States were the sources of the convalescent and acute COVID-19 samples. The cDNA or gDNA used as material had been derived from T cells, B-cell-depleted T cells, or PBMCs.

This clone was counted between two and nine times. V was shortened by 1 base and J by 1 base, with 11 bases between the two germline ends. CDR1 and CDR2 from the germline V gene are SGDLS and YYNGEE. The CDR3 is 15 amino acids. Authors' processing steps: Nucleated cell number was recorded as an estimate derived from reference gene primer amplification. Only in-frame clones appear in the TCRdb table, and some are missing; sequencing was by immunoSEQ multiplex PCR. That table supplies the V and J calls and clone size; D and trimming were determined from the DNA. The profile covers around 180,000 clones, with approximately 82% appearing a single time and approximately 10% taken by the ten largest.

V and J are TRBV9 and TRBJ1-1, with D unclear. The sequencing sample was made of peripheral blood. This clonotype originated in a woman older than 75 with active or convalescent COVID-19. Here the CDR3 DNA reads TGTGCCAGCAGCGTAAGCCTTTACCAGAACACTGAAGCTTTCTTT. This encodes CASSVSLYQNTEAFF.